This T cell receptor (beta chain) is from a study of blood T cells in healthy people across ages. Whole-study findings and limits: Relative to aged donors, long-lived donors carried more naive CD4+ cells and displayed higher diversity. Roughly linear declines in TCR beta diversity per million T cells occurred with age.

Collection of roughly 9.8 milliliters of peripheral blood was performed for each donor. No fewer than 7 million PBMCs went into each sample. The trim removed 3 bases at V and 6 bases at J, leaving 7 bases unmatched. Germline V gene sequence: CDR1 DFQATT, CDR2 SNEGSKA (reference sequence). This CDR3 spans 14 amino acids. This clonotype has at least ten counts. Its antigen is not identified. Primed by a sample-barcoded 5' primer and a J-beta primer mix, a second PCR proceeded for roughly 7 to 12 cycles. TCRdb analysed the 5' RACE reads with MiXCR anew, one entry per CDR3 protein. Of 550,000 to 750,000 distinct CDR3 sequences in the sample, around 21% were seen once.

Specimen: blood. This TCR was recovered from a man aged 65-85 years in good health. The chain recombines TRBV20-1 with TRBJ2-7; TRBD1 agrees at 11 bases. CDR3 coding DNA: TGCAGTGCTAGTGGGGACAGGGGGTATAGCGAGCAGTACTTC. Its protein product is CSASGDRGYSEQYF.